The rows below give T cell receptor beta chains drawn from one sample of a study of blood T cell repertoires in COVID-19. The assay was immunoSEQ multiplex PCR, and TCRdb's table has in-frame clones only and misses some. The data contain around 26,000 clones, more than 65% of them singletons. Source material: peripheral blood. Every receptor here comes from a human donor in a cohort sampled during active COVID-19. Each CDR3 is given with its conserved first and last residue. The order of the fields is V gene, D gene, J gene, clone size, CDR3 DNA, CDR3 protein. D genes are given only for firm matches. Some rows mark clone size as missing; the rest say once, few, many or name a class of expanded clone.

v_gene: TRBV7-2; d_gene: TRBD2; j_gene: TRBJ2-1; abundance: NA; CDR3nt: TGTGCCAGCAGCTTGGCCTCTAGCGGGGGGGCCATGGATGAGCAGTTCTTC; CDR3aa: CASSLASSGGAMDEQFF
v_gene: TRBV27; d_gene: TRBD2; j_gene: TRBJ2-7; abundance: NA; CDR3nt: TGTGCCAGCAGTTCATACGCTAGCGGGAGCTCTTACGAGCAGTACTTC; CDR3aa: CASSSYASGSSYEQYF
v_gene: TRBV9; d_gene: TRBD2; j_gene: TRBJ2-3; abundance: NA; CDR3nt: TGTGCCAGCAGCGTGAGTAGCGGGGGGGCTCTGACAGATACGCAGTATTTT; CDR3aa: CASSVSSGGALTDTQYF
v_gene: TRBV18; d_gene: NA; j_gene: TRBJ1-1; abundance: NA; CDR3nt: TGTGCCACCCAACACAGGGCACTATTGAACACTGAAGCTTTCTTT; CDR3aa: CATQHRALLNTEAFF
v_gene: TRBV7-9; d_gene: NA; j_gene: TRBJ2-7; abundance: NA; CDR3nt: TGTGCCAGCAGCTTAGTAGTTGAGCCACCCTACGAGCAGTACTTC; CDR3aa: CASSLVVEPPYEQYF
v_gene: TRBV5-1; d_gene: NA; j_gene: TRBJ1-1; abundance: once; CDR3nt: TGCGCCAGCAGCTTGGCCATAGAGAACACTGAAGCTTTCTTT; CDR3aa: CASSLAIENTEAFF
v_gene: TRBV5-4; d_gene: TRBD2; j_gene: TRBJ2-5; abundance: NA; CDR3nt: TGTGCCAGCAGCTTGGGACTAGCGGGAGTACAAGAGACCCAGTACTTC; CDR3aa: CASSLGLAGVQETQYF
v_gene: TRBV10-2; d_gene: TRBD2; j_gene: TRBJ2-3; abundance: NA; CDR3nt: TGCGCCAGCAGTGAGTCGAGACTAGCGGGAGGGGTTAGATCAGATACGCAGTATTTT; CDR3aa: CASSESRLAGGVRSDTQYF
v_gene: TRBV7-9; d_gene: NA; j_gene: TRBJ1-1; abundance: NA; CDR3nt: TGTGCCAGCGGGAAAACAGGGTTGAACACTGAAGCTTTCTTT; CDR3aa: CASGKTGLNTEAFF
v_gene: TRBV30; d_gene: TRBD2; j_gene: TRBJ2-7; abundance: NA; CDR3nt: TGTGCCTGGGGGACTAGCGGAAACTCCTACGAGCAGTACTTC; CDR3aa: CAWGTSGNSYEQYF
v_gene: TRBV7-2; d_gene: TRBD1; j_gene: TRBJ2-1; abundance: NA; CDR3nt: TGTGCCAGCAGCTACACCGGGACAGGGGCATTCTTC; CDR3aa: CASSYTGTGAFF
v_gene: TRBV27; d_gene: NA; j_gene: TRBJ1-3; abundance: NA; CDR3nt: TGTGCCAGCAGCACTGCAGGGACTGGAAACACCATATATTTT; CDR3aa: CASSTAGTGNTIYF
v_gene: TRBV29-1; d_gene: NA; j_gene: TRBJ2-7; abundance: NA; CDR3nt: TGCAGCGTTGGGTTTTGGGGCACATACTACGAGCAGTACTTC; CDR3aa: CSVGFWGTYYEQYF
v_gene: TRBV2; d_gene: TRBD2; j_gene: TRBJ2-2; abundance: NA; CDR3nt: TGTGCCAGCAACCGACTAGCGGGGGGCACCGGGGAGCTGTTTTTT; CDR3aa: CASNRLAGGTGELFF
v_gene: TRBV9; d_gene: TRBD2; j_gene: TRBJ2-1; abundance: few; CDR3nt: TGTGCCAGCAGCGTTTTGGGTAGCGGGGCGTACAATGAGCAGTTCTTC; CDR3aa: CASSVLGSGAYNEQFF
v_gene: TRBV19; d_gene: TRBD1; j_gene: TRBJ1-2; abundance: NA; CDR3nt: TGTGCCAGTAGCGGCAGGGGGCAAGGAGGGAACTATGGCTACACCTTC; CDR3aa: CASSGRGQGGNYGYTF
v_gene: TRBV28; d_gene: TRBD1; j_gene: TRBJ2-7; abundance: NA; CDR3nt: TGTGCCAGCACCCCCCCGGGACAGGGGAGGGGGCAGTACTTC; CDR3aa: CASTPPGQGRGQYF
v_gene: TRBV19; d_gene: NA; j_gene: TRBJ2-2; abundance: few; CDR3nt: TGTGCCAGTAGTATAATTTCGGGAACCGGGGAGCTGTTTTTT; CDR3aa: CASSIISGTGELFF
v_gene: TRBV7-2; d_gene: NA; j_gene: TRBJ1-5; abundance: NA; CDR3nt: TGTGCCAGCAGCCCGACCCCGCAGGGCAATCAGCCCCAGCATTTT; CDR3aa: CASSPTPQGNQPQHF
v_gene: TRBV6-2/TRBV6-3; d_gene: TRBD2; j_gene: TRBJ2-7; abundance: NA; CDR3nt: TGTGCCAGCAGTCTAGCGGGGGGTACATACGAGCAGTACTTC; CDR3aa: CASSLAGGTYEQYF
v_gene: TRBV19; d_gene: NA; j_gene: TRBJ1-4; abundance: NA; CDR3nt: TGTGCCAGTAGTAGCAGCGTGCGGGGTGAAAAACTGTTTTTT; CDR3aa: CASSSSVRGEKLFF
v_gene: TRBV30; d_gene: NA; j_gene: TRBJ1-2; abundance: NA; CDR3nt: TGTGCTGGAGCCCTGGACAGAAACTATGGCTACACCTTC; CDR3aa: CAGALDRNYGYTF
v_gene: TRBV7-6; d_gene: TRBD1; j_gene: TRBJ1-1; abundance: once; CDR3nt: TGTGCCAGCAGCTTAGGTGGGCCAGGGGGGCCGGCAGAAGCTTTCTTT; CDR3aa: CASSLGGPGGPAEAFF
v_gene: TRBV11-3; d_gene: TRBD1; j_gene: TRBJ2-7; abundance: NA; CDR3nt: TGTGCCAGCAGCCGACAGGGGTCCTACGAGCAGTACTTC; CDR3aa: CASSRQGSYEQYF
v_gene: TRBV29-1; d_gene: NA; j_gene: TRBJ2-2; abundance: NA; CDR3nt: TGCAGCGTTGAACAGGCCCTGGACACCGGGGAGCTGTTTTTT; CDR3aa: CSVEQALDTGELFF
v_gene: TRBV5-4; d_gene: NA; j_gene: TRBJ2-7; abundance: NA; CDR3nt: TGTGCCAGCAGCTACAACCGGGGGGCCCGTCTTCACGAGCAGTACTTC; CDR3aa: CASSYNRGARLHEQYF
v_gene: TRBV5-4; d_gene: NA; j_gene: TRBJ1-2; abundance: NA; CDR3nt: TGTGCCAGCAGCTATCTTAGCGAAACCAAAATCTATGGCTACACCTTC; CDR3aa: CASSYLSETKIYGYTF
v_gene: TRBV28; d_gene: TRBD1; j_gene: TRBJ1-5; abundance: once; CDR3nt: TGTGCCAGCAGGCCCCGTACAGGGGCTTATCAGCCCCAGCATTTT; CDR3aa: CASRPRTGAYQPQHF
v_gene: TRBV27; d_gene: NA; j_gene: TRBJ2-5; abundance: NA; CDR3nt: TGTGCCAGCAGTTTGAGGTTACCGACTAGACCCCAAGAGACCCAGTACTTC; CDR3aa: CASSLRLPTRPQETQYF
v_gene: TRBV7-2; d_gene: TRBD1; j_gene: TRBJ2-5; abundance: once; CDR3nt: TGTGCCAGCAGCGAGGACAGGGGGCAGGGGGAGACCCAGTACTTC; CDR3aa: CASSEDRGQGETQYF
v_gene: TRBV4-3; d_gene: NA; j_gene: TRBJ1-1; abundance: NA; CDR3nt: TGCGCCAGCAGCCAAGTTGGCAGGGGGAACACTGAAGCTTTCTTT; CDR3aa: CASSQVGRGNTEAFF
v_gene: TRBV11-3; d_gene: TRBD1; j_gene: TRBJ2-5; abundance: NA; CDR3nt: TGTGCCAGCAGCGTCACAGGGGGCAGTGAGACCCAGTACTTC; CDR3aa: CASSVTGGSETQYF
v_gene: TRBV2; d_gene: NA; j_gene: TRBJ2-5; abundance: NA; CDR3nt: TGTGCGAGCCTAGGACAGCCCAACTTAGAGACCCAGTACTTC; CDR3aa: CASLGQPNLETQYF
v_gene: TRBV19; d_gene: NA; j_gene: TRBJ2-1; abundance: NA; CDR3nt: TGTGCCAGTAGGATTCAGGGTAGCTCCTACAATGAGCAGTTCTTC; CDR3aa: CASRIQGSSYNEQFF
v_gene: TRBV5-6; d_gene: TRBD2; j_gene: TRBJ2-3; abundance: NA; CDR3nt: TGTGCCAGCAGCACGGCCGGGACTAGCGGGAGGCTCACAGATACGCAGTATTTT; CDR3aa: CASSTAGTSGRLTDTQYF
v_gene: TRBV12-5; d_gene: NA; j_gene: TRBJ1-5; abundance: NA; CDR3nt: TGTGCTAGTGGTCTCATGGGGCAGGGCGCTTACCGTGGCAATCAGCCCCAGCATTTT; CDR3aa: CASGLMGQGAYRGNQPQHF
v_gene: TRBV27; d_gene: TRBD2; j_gene: TRBJ2-1; abundance: NA; CDR3nt: TGTGCCAGCTTTACCGCCCGCGGGGGAATAAACAATGAGCAGTTCTTC; CDR3aa: CASFTARGGINNEQFF
v_gene: TRBV30; d_gene: NA; j_gene: TRBJ1-5; abundance: once; CDR3nt: TGTGCCTGGAAAGGCGGGGCAGGAGATAGCAATCAGCCCCAGCATTTT; CDR3aa: CAWKGGAGDSNQPQHF
v_gene: TRBV7-9; d_gene: TRBD1; j_gene: TRBJ2-2; abundance: NA; CDR3nt: TGTGCCAGCAGTTACGGACAGGGTAGTAACACCGGGGAGCTGTTTTTT; CDR3aa: CASSYGQGSNTGELFF
v_gene: TRBV18; d_gene: NA; j_gene: TRBJ2-7; abundance: few; CDR3nt: TGTGCCAGCTCACCCCACGCGCCGCTTGTTGTGGGCGTCTACGAGCAGTACTTC; CDR3aa: CASSPHAPLVVGVYEQYF
v_gene: TRBV3-1/TRBV3-2; d_gene: TRBD1; j_gene: TRBJ1-2; abundance: few; CDR3nt: TGTGCCAGCAGCCACACCCCGGGACAGGGGGCTGACTATGGCTACACCTTC; CDR3aa: CASSHTPGQGADYGYTF